Presented here are 28 T cell receptor beta chains from one specimen sequenced in a study of CD8 T cells in ankylosing spondylitis. TCRdb reprocessed the 5' RACE reads with MiXCR, giving one entry per CDR3 protein. This sample has 30,000 to 40,000 distinct CDR3 sequences, with 10% to 13% found just once. Sequencing was performed on blood, either unsorted or a sorted T cell fraction (not recorded which). These receptor sequences come from a male donor with ankylosing spondylitis or in good health (not recorded which).

This clonotype showed up many times. The rearrangement uses TRBV9 and TRBJ2-1; D may correspond to TRBD1 or TRBD2 (6 bases each). The CDR3 has 16 residues. Germline V gene lookup returns CDR1 SGDLS and CDR2 YYNGEE. V was trimmed by 3 bases and J by 0 bases, leaving 13 bases between them. The CDR3 region has the DNA TGTGCCAGCAGCGCCCGGGGGCTAGACTCCTACAATGAGCAGTTCTTC. The encoded protein is CASSARGLDSYNEQFF.

This clonotype was detected many times. This chain joins TRBV6-4 and TRBJ1-6, with a weak D call TRBD1 (6 bases). Germline-derived CDR1 and CDR2 are MRHNA and SNTAGT. The CDR3 is 13 amino acids. V dropped 8 bases and J dropped 5 bases, with 10 bases sitting between them. Here the CDR3 reads CASGAGDNSPLHF. CDR3 bases: TGTGCCAGCGGAGCAGGGGATAATTCACCCCTCCACTTT.

The rearrangement uses TRBV29-1 and TRBJ2-7, with D perhaps matching TRBD1 (6 bases). CDR1 is SQVTM and CDR2 is ANQGSEA in the germline V gene. V gave up 6 bases and J gave up 0 bases, with 12 bases separating them. The CDR3 length is 13 residues. CDR3 nucleotides: TGCAGCGTAATGGGACACAACTCCTACGAGCAGTACTTC. It codes for CSVMGHNSYEQYF.

This clonotype has ten or more counts. The V gene is TRBV20-1, the J gene TRBJ1-5; the D gene is possibly TRBD1 (6 bases). Germline V lookup: CDR1 DFQATT, CDR2 SNEGSKA (reference sequence). Trimming cost V 0 bases and J 7 bases, with 10 bases left between them. The CDR3 extends over 13 amino acids. CDR3 nucleotide sequence: TGCAGTGCTAGAGATCAGGGGTGGCAGCCCCAGCATTTT. Encoded protein: CSARDQGWQPQHF.

This clonotype was recorded many times. The V and J genes are TRBV27 and TRBJ2-1; 8 bases match TRBD1. V lost 6 bases to trimming and J lost 9 bases; unmatched junction nucleotides: 7. CDR1 is MNHEY, CDR2 SMNVEV, per germline (reference sequence). This CDR3 spans 13 amino acids. The CDR3 coding sequence is TGTGCCAGCAGGCTCAGGGGGCCGGGTGAGCAGTTCTTC. Its protein is CASRLRGPGEQFF.

This chain uses TRBV16 with TRBJ2-1, with 7 bases aligning to TRBD1. V lost 5 bases, J lost 5 bases, and 6 bases stayed unmatched. CDR1 KGHSY and CDR2 FQNENV come from the germline V gene. CDR3 size: 14 residues. CDR3 region: CASSDRVWDNEQFF. The CDR3 nucleotides are TGTGCCAGCAGCGACAGGGTTTGGGACAATGAGCAGTTCTTC.

This clonotype was recorded at least ten times. The V call is TRBV24-1, the J call TRBJ2-1; TRBD1 matches 8 bases. V shed 5 bases and J 4 bases; nucleotides not matched to a gene: 6. This CDR3 is built from 15 residues. CDR1 is KGHDR and CDR2 is SFDVKD in the germline V gene. The CDR3, as DNA: TGTGCCACCAGTGGAACCGGGACAGGATACAATGAGCAGTTCTTC. This sequence encodes CATSGTGTGYNEQFF.

Judged by abundance, this clonotype is medium-sized. V gene TRBV10-3 combines with J gene TRBJ2-1; D is unclear. The CDR3 runs to 12 residues. V shed 8 bases and J shed 6 bases, with 11 bases lying between them. Germline loops: CDR1 ENHRY, CDR2 SYGVKD. The CDR3 DNA reads as TGTGCCATCTTAGTCCCTCCCAATGAGCAGTTCTTC. Translating gives CAILVPPNEQFF.

This clonotype was counted many times. The chain uses TRBV5-1 and TRBJ2-2; a possible D gene is TRBD2 (5 bases). This CDR3 comprises 15 residues. In germline, CDR1 is SGHRS, CDR2 YFSETQ. Trimming cost V 1 base and J 4 bases, with 11 bases left between them. CDR3 DNA sequence: TGCGCCAGCAGCTTGACAGTCGGGGTCACCGGGGAGCTGTTTTTT. It is translated as CASSLTVGVTGELFF.

The table lists this clonotype with many counts. V and J are TRBV5-1 and TRBJ2-7, with D possibly being TRBD1 (5 bases). The CDR3 sequence is 15 residues long. The V gene's germline CDR1 is SGHRS and CDR2 YFSETQ. V was clipped by 3 bases and J by 6 bases, with 19 bases between them. The CDR3 region has the DNA TGCGCCAGCAGCTCCCCTCCCTGGGGCGCCGTCGAGCAGTACTTC. This gives the protein CASSSPPWGAVEQYF.

This clonotype was picked up many times. The chain uses TRBV20-1 and TRBJ2-5, with 9 bases lining up with TRBD1. The J segment lost 4 bases and the V segment lost 5 bases, leaving 8 bases of the junction unmatched. This CDR3 is 14 amino acids long. Per germline, CDR1 DFQATT and CDR2 SNEGSKA (reference sequence). The CDR3 loop is CSAPRRTGAETQYF. The CDR3 region has the DNA TGCAGTGCTCCTCGTAGGACAGGGGCAGAGACCCAGTACTTC.

The V call is TRBV5-1, the J call TRBJ1-2; D is undetermined. The length of the CDR3 is 13 residues. V shed 0 bases and J shed 7 bases, with 10 bases lying between them. Germline V CDR1 and CDR2: SGHRS, YFSETQ. In DNA, the CDR3 is TGCGCCAGCAGCTTGGATGGAAGGGCTGGCTACACCTTC. Translation gives CASSLDGRAGYTF.

The chain employs TRBV6-2 or TRBV6-3 and TRBJ2-2; D perhaps matches TRBD2 (6 bases). CDR1 MNHEY and CDR2 SVGEGT come from the germline V gene. The CDR3 has 14 amino acids. The V end was cut by 6 bases, the J end by 3 bases, with 11 bases between. The CDR3 sequence is CASRRDSDTGELFF. The CDR3, as DNA: TGTGCCAGCAGGCGGGACTCTGACACCGGGGAGCTGTTTTTT.

At least ten counts were recorded for this clonotype. This chain uses TRBV12-3 or TRBV12-4 with TRBJ2-7; D possibly corresponds to TRBD1 (5 bases). V was cut by 4 bases and J by 6 bases, with 13 bases left in between. There are 13 residues in the CDR3. CDR3 sequence (DNA): TGTGCCAGCAGTTATTCGGGCAGGGCCGAGCAGTACTTC. Its translation: CASSYSGRAEQYF.

The CDR3 region is CATSRAGVGYEQFF. As DNA, the CDR3 is TGTGCCACCAGCAGAGCGGGAGTTGGGTATGAGCAGTTCTTC. The V gene is TRBV15, the J gene TRBJ2-1; possible D gene TRBD2, 6 bases. This CDR3 contains 14 residues. V was cut by 1 base and J by 8 bases, with 12 bases left in between. Germline V gene data show CDR1 as LNHNV and CDR2 as YYDKDF (reference sequence). The entire variable domain, with the rest obtained from reference TRBV15 and TRBJ2-1, is as follows: DAMVIQNPRYQVTQFGKPVTLSCSQTLNHNVMYWYQQKSSQAPKLLFHYYDKDFNNEADTPDNFQSRRPNTSFCFLDIRSPGLGDTAMYLCATSRAGVGYEQFFGPGTRLTVL.

The chain carries TRBV11-2 and TRBJ2-3; perhaps D is TRBD1 or TRBD2 (5 bases each). The V gene lost 5 bases and the J gene lost 3 bases, with 12 bases spanning the gap. Germline-derived CDR1 and CDR2 are SGHAT and FQNNGV. The CDR3 contains 14 residues. CDR3 amino acids: CASSRDGPTDTQYF. The CDR3 nucleotides are TGTGCCAGCAGCCGGGACGGCCCTACAGATACGCAGTATTTT.

This clonotype was picked up many times. V and J are TRBV4-3 and TRBJ2-1; 7 bases fit TRBD2. The CDR3 length is 16 residues. Trimming removed 4 bases from V and 5 bases from J; junction bases left unmatched: 11. Germline lookup yields CDR1 LGHNA and CDR2 YSLEER. CDR3 nucleotides: TGCGCCAGCAGCCCCAATGACGGGAGGAACAACAATGAGCAGTTCTTC. It yields the protein CASSPNDGRNNNEQFF.

Many counts were recorded for this clonotype. The chain has TRBV12-3 or TRBV12-4 and TRBJ2-5; 8 nucleotides agree with TRBD1. J gave up 3 bases and V 2 bases, and 2 bases lay outside the gene matches. The CDR3 length is 14 residues. The CDR3, as DNA: TGTGCCAGCAGTTTACAGGGGGCTGAAGAGACCCAGTACTTC. The encoded protein is CASSLQGAEETQYF.

This clonotype was seen many times. Here the CDR3 reads CASRQSTDTQYF. The CDR3, as DNA: TGTGCCAGCAGACAGAGCACAGATACGCAGTATTTT. The chain combines TRBV19 with TRBJ2-3; a weak D match, TRBD1 (5 bases). This CDR3 contains 12 residues. V lost 9 bases and J 0 bases, leaving 7 bases between the germline ends. Germline values: CDR1 LNHDA, CDR2 SQIVND (reference sequence).

This clonotype was found many times. The genes are TRBV20-1 and TRBJ2-5; D gene unclear. Germline CDR1 and CDR2: DFQATT and SNEGSKA (reference sequence). V gave up 6 bases and J gave up 8 bases, with 19 bases separating them. CDR3 length: 13 residues. The CDR3 reads CSATPPTYQTQYF. CDR3 coding DNA: TGCAGTGCCACCCCCCCTACGTATCAAACCCAGTACTTC.

This clonotype was recorded many times. The V and J genes are TRBV5-1 and TRBJ2-5; 7 bases map to TRBD2. Germline V gives CDR1 SGHRS, CDR2 YFSETQ. CDR3 length equals 14 residues. V lost 5 bases to trimming and J lost 1 base; unmatched junction nucleotides: 5. CDR3: CASRPTSAQETQYF. Here the CDR3 DNA reads TGCGCCAGCAGACCTACTAGCGCCCAAGAGACCCAGTACTTC.

This clonotype showed up many times. The chain employs TRBV9 and TRBJ2-7, with 7 bases identical to TRBD2. The V and J ends lost 0 bases and 4 bases, in that order; junction bases with no gene match: 7. There are 15 residues in the CDR3. The V gene's germline CDR1 is SGDLS and CDR2 YYNGEE. The CDR3 DNA follows: TGTGCCAGCAGCGTAGAGGCGGGAGCGATGTACGAGCAGTACTTC. It encodes CASSVEAGAMYEQYF.

This clonotype has ten or more counts. At one boundary the junction diverges from the germline segment, which might be a read error. The rearrangement links TRBV7-7 to TRBJ2-1; perhaps D is TRBD1 or TRBD2 (5 bases each). The CDR3 loop spans 15 amino acids. Germline lookup yields CDR1 SSHAT and CDR2 FNYEAQ (reference sequence). CDR3 DNA sequence: TGTGCTAGCAGCCCAGGGAGAAGCTCCTACAATGAGCAGTTCTTC. Protein sequence: CASSPGRSSYNEQFF.

There are many counts of this clonotype. The chain joins TRBV12-3 or TRBV12-4 to TRBJ2-6; TRBD1 matches 7 bases. The CDR3 runs to 17 residues. Trimming cost V 6 bases and J 1 base; bases outside gene matches: 9. The CDR3 here is CASRQGRKKSGANVLTF. The CDR3, as DNA: TGTGCCAGCAGACAGGGGCGAAAAAAATCTGGGGCCAACGTCCTGACTTTC.

The chain employs TRBV5-4 and TRBJ1-4; D may be TRBD1 (6 bases). CDR1 SGHNT and CDR2 YYREEE come from the germline V gene (reference sequence). Trimming left V 4 bases short and J 7 bases short, with 20 bases between. The length of the CDR3 is 16 residues. In nucleotides, the CDR3 is TGTGCCAGCAGCGCGGGCAAGGCACTAGGGGGTGAAAAACTGTTTTTT. Its protein product is CASSAGKALGGEKLFF.

Many counts were recorded for this clonotype. The V gene is TRBV12-3 or TRBV12-4, the J gene TRBJ2-1; 10 positions agree with TRBD2. After removal of 8 bases from V and 0 bases from J, the junction contained 7 bases not matched to a gene. The CDR3 covers 16 residues. The CDR3 DNA reads TGTGCCAGCGGGACTAGCGCGGGACTCTCCTACAATGAGCAGTTCTTC. Translating gives CASGTSAGLSYNEQFF.

This clonotype was detected once. A much larger clone sits a single nucleotide away, making a read error possible. The gene calls are TRBV4-1 and TRBJ1-1, with TRBD1 as a possible D gene (6 bases). There are 16 residues in the CDR3. Germline V CDR1 and CDR2: MGHRA, YSYEKL. The DNA for the CDR3 is TGCGCCAGCAGCCTCTGGGGGGGGGCTGAATCCACTGAAGCTCTCTTT. Residues: CASSLWGGAESTEALF.

The sample holds many counts of this clonotype. The genes are TRBV9 and TRBJ1-2, with D possibly matching TRBD1 (6 bases). The CDR3 sequence is 15 residues long. Germline V gene data show CDR1 as SGDLS and CDR2 as YYNGEE. The V and J ends lost 3 bases and 2 bases respectively, with 14 bases between them. CDR3 residues: CASSAGTQPNYGYTF. The CDR3 DNA follows: TGTGCCAGCAGCGCCGGGACACAGCCCAACTATGGCTACACCTTC.